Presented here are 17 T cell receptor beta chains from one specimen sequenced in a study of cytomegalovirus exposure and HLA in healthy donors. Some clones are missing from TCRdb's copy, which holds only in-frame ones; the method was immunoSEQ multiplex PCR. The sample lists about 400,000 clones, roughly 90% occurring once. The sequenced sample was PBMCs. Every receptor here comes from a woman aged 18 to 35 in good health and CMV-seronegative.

The CDR3 coding sequence is TGTGCCAGCAGTGACCCAGGACAGGGTCTCTACGAGCAGTACTTC. Translated: CASSDPGQGLYEQYF. The chain is built from TRBV25-1 and TRBJ2-7, with 8 bases that match TRBD1. Germline V gives CDR1 MGHDK, CDR2 SYGVNS. Losses at the gene ends were 3 bases for V and 3 bases for J; bases not matched to a gene: 7. The CDR3 extends over 15 amino acids.

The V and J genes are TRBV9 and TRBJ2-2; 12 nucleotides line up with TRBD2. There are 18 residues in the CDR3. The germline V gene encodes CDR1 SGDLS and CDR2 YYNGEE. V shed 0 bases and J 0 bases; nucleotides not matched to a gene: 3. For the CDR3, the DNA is TGTGCCAGCAGCGTAGGACTAGCGGGAGCCCCGAACACCGGGGAGCTGTTTTTT. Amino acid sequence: CASSVGLAGAPNTGELFF.

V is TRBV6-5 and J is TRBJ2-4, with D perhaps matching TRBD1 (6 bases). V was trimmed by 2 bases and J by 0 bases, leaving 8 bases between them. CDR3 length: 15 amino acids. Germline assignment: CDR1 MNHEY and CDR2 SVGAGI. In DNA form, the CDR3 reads TGTGCCAGCAGTTACCTACAGGGAGCCAAAAACATTCAGTACTTC. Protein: CASSYLQGAKNIQYF.

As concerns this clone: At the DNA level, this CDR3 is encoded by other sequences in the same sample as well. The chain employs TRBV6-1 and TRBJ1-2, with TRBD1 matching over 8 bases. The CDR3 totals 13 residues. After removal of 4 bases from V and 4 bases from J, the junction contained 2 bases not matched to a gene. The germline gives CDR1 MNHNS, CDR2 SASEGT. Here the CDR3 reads CASSGTGSYGYTF. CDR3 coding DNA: TGTGCCAGCAGTGGGACAGGGAGCTATGGCTACACCTTC.

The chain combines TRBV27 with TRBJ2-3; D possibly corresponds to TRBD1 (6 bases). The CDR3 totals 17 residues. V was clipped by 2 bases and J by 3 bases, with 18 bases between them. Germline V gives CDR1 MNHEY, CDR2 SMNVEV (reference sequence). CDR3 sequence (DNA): TGTGCCAGCAGTTTAGTACCTTGGGCAGGGGAGACAGATACGCAGTATTTT. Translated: CASSLVPWAGETDTQYF.

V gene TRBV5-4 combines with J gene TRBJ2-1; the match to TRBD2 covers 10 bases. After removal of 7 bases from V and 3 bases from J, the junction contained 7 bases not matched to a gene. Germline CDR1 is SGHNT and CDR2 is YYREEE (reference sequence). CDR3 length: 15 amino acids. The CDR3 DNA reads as TGTGCCAGCGCGAGCGGGGGGGCAAGCTACAATGAGCAGTTCTTC. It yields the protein CASASGGASYNEQFF.

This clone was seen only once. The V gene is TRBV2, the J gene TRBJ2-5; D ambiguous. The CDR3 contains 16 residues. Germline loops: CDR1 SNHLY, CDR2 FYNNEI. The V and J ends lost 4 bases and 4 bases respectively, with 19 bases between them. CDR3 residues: CASSASPPVTGETQYF. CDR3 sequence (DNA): TGTGCCAGCAGTGCAAGCCCCCCAGTAACGGGAGAGACCCAGTACTTC.

The CDR3 loop reads CASSLGLANTQYF. As DNA, the CDR3 is TGTGCCAGCAGCCTTGGTCTAGCGAATACGCAGTATTTT. The V call is TRBV7-2, the J call TRBJ2-3; the D gene is possibly TRBD2 (6 bases). The CDR3 is made up of 13 amino acids. Trimming left V 5 bases short and J 7 bases short, with 13 bases between. Germline V gene sequence: CDR1 SGHTA, CDR2 FQGNSA.

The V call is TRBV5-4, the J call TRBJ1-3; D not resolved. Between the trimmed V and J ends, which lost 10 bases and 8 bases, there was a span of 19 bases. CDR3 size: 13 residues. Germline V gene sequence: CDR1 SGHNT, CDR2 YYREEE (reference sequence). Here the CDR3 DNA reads TGTGCCCTTCGCCAGGCGTTCGGCGACACCATATATTTT. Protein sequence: CALRQAFGDTIYF.

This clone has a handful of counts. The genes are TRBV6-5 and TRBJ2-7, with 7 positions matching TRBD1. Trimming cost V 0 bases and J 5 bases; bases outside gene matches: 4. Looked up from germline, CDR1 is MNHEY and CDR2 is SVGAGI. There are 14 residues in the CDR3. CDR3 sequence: CASSYSETGNEQYF. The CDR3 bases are TGTGCCAGCAGTTACTCCGAGACAGGGAACGAGCAGTACTTC.

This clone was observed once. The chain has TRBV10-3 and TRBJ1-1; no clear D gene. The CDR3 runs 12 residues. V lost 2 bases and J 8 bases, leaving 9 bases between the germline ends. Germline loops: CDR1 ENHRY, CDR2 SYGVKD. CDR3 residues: CAISEATEEAFF. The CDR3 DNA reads TGTGCCATCAGTGAGGCTACAGAAGAAGCTTTCTTT.

The CDR3 nucleotides read TGTGCCAGCAGAAAAAGCGGGGGCGCATCCGTGAGCTACACCTTC. As protein: CASRKSGGASVSYTF. The chain uses TRBV27 and TRBJ1-2, with D possibly being TRBD1 (6 bases). V gave up 6 bases and J gave up 9 bases, with 23 bases separating them. Germline loops: CDR1 MNHEY, CDR2 SMNVEV (reference sequence). The CDR3 spans 15 residues.

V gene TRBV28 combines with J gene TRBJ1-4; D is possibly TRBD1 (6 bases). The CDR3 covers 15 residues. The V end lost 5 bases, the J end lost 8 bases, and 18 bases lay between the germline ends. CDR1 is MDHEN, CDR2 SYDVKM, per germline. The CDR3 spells CASSTLGGGREKLFF. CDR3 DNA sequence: TGTGCCAGCAGTACCTTGGGAGGGGGTCGGGAAAAACTGTTTTTT.

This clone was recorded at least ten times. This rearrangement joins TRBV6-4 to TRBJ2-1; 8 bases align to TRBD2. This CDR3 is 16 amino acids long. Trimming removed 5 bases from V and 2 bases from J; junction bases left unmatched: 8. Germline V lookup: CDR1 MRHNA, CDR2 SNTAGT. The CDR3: CASSTIAGRPYNEQFF. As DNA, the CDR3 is TGTGCCAGCAGTACCATAGCGGGGCGGCCCTACAATGAGCAGTTCTTC.

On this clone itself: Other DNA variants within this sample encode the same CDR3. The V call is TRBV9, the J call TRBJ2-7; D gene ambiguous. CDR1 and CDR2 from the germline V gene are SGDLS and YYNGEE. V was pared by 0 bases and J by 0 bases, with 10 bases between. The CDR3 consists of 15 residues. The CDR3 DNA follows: TGTGCCAGCAGCGTAGATCCAGGAAGCTCCTACGAGCAGTACTTC. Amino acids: CASSVDPGSSYEQYF.

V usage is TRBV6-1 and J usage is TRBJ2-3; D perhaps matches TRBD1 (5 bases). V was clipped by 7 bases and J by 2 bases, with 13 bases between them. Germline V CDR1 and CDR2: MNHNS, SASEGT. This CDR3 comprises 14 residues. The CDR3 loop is CASTQGATTDTQYF. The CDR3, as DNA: TGTGCCAGCACTCAGGGTGCTACCACAGATACGCAGTATTTT.

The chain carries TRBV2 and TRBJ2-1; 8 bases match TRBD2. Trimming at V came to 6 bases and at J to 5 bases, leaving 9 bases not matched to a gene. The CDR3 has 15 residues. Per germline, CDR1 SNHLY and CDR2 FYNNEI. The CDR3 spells CASRGREGLNNEQFF. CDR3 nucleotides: TGTGCCAGCAGGGGACGGGAGGGCTTAAACAATGAGCAGTTCTTC.